This T cell receptor (beta chain) was captured by sequencing in a study of T-cell memory formation after mild COVID-19. Background on the study: Clusters of TCRs were largely donor specific. The study's findings and limits: Certain responding clones were present in pre-infection memory, suggesting participation of cross-reactive memory. Clones contracting across day 15 to 85 had a balanced CD4/CD8 profile; later expanding clones leaned CD4+.

The CDR3 sequence is 14 residues long. The germline gives CDR1 MNHEY, CDR2 SVGEGT. Trimming removed 2 bases from V and 8 bases from J; junction bases left unmatched: 5. A 5'RACE reaction primed in the constant segment made cDNA libraries of TCR alpha and TCR beta, and these carried sample barcodes and UMIs. Each CDR3 protein gets one entry after TCRdb re-called the 5' RACE reads with MiXCR. Seen here are under 300,000 distinct CDR3 sequences, about 16% observed once, and the top ten hold around 3.8%. This clonotype turned up a few times. Its antigen is unknown. The chain is built from TRBV6-2 or TRBV6-3 and TRBJ2-1, with TRBD2 identical over 8 bases. The specimen sequenced was PBMCs or a T cell subset sorted from them (not recorded which). This receptor was taken from a young man who had mild COVID-19 (a few samples of this study predate the infection). Cell type and time point are not known. DNA of the CDR3: TGTGCCAGCAGTTACCGGGGACTAGACTATGAGCAGTTCTTC. Amino acids: CASSYRGLDYEQFF.